This entry features one T cell receptor beta chain sequence. Its antigen remains unidentified. The sample belongs to a study of T cell responses to AZD1222 COVID-19 vaccine. Findings and caveats of the study: Repertoires were sampled only after the peak T cell response.

Sequenced by immunoSEQ multiplex PCR; TCRdb stores in-frame clones only, minus some. This table has about 120,000 clones, 85% to 90% appearing once. Germline trimming cut 5 bases from V and 3 bases from J; bases unmatched to any gene: 7. Germline V gene lookup returns CDR1 SGHTA and CDR2 FQGNSA. The CDR3 contains 15 residues. This clonotype was obtained from an adult in good health. This specimen consisted of peripheral blood, obtained on day 0 of AZD1222 vaccination. The rearrangement joins TRBV7-2 to TRBJ2-4; 7 bases match TRBD2. CDR3 sequence (DNA): TGTGCCAGCAGCCAGGCGGGGGAGGGCAAAAACATTCAGTACTTC. It translates to CASSQAGEGKNIQYF.